These T cell receptor beta chains were read from a single sample in a study of blood T cell repertoires in COVID-19. The repertoire was sequenced with immunoSEQ multiplex PCR; TCRdb's copy has only in-frame clones and lacks some. This sample carries 500,000 or so clones, roughly 87% of them seen once, and the ten largest clones take 0.7%. Input material: PBMCs or T cells enriched from blood (not recorded which). The receptors here all came from a woman aged 18-29 years who had recovered from COVID-19. CDR3s include the opening cysteine and the closing phenylalanine or tryptophan. A D gene is named only where the DNA matches it firmly. The size field is filled for only some rows; it gives once, few, many or a size class.

CDR3aa	CDR3nt	v_gene	j_gene	d_gene	abundance
CASSFLGRAEETQYF	TGCGCCAGCAGCTTCCTCGGCAGGGCCGAAGAGACCCAGTACTTC	TRBV5-1	TRBJ2-5	-	-
CAWSQGLNTEAFF	TGTGCCTGGAGCCAGGGGTTGAACACTGAAGCTTTCTTT	TRBV30	TRBJ1-1	-	-
CASSLRTGQGYTDTQYF	TGCGCCAGCAGCTTGCGGACGGGACAGGGGTACACAGATACGCAGTATTTT	TRBV5-1	TRBJ2-3	TRBD1	-
CASSIQAGDGYTF	TGTGCCAGTAGTATACAGGCAGGGGATGGCTACACCTTC	TRBV19	TRBJ1-2	-	-
CASSVGTGSDSPLHF	TGTGCCAGCAGTGTAGGGACAGGCAGCGATTCACCCCTCCACTTT	TRBV27	TRBJ1-6	TRBD1	-
CASSEGAEAYNEQFF	TGTGCCAGCAGTGAGGGGGCAGAGGCCTACAATGAGCAGTTCTTC	TRBV6-1	TRBJ2-1	-	-
CATSRDGGGGFYNEQFF	TGTGCCACCAGCAGAGATGGCGGGGGGGGCTTCTACAATGAGCAGTTCTTC	TRBV15	TRBJ2-1	TRBD2	-
CASSPNRGTAVLEQYF	TGTGCCAGCTCCCCAAACCGAGGGACAGCCGTACTAGAGCAGTACTTC	TRBV18	TRBJ2-7	TRBD1	few
CASSEAQGGTLHF	TGTGCCAGCAGTGAAGCCCAGGGGGGTACCCTCCACTTT	TRBV6-1	TRBJ1-6	TRBD1	-
CASRRGGDEQYF	TGCGCCAGCAGACGGGGGGGTGACGAGCAGTACTTC	TRBV5-1	TRBJ2-7	TRBD2	-
CASSLDRAYREEKLFF	TGTGCCAGCAGTTTGGACAGGGCCTACCGGGAGGAAAAACTGTTTTTT	TRBV6-5	TRBJ1-4	TRBD1	-
CASSPPGGDYGYTF	TGTGCCAGCAGTCCGCCAGGGGGAGACTATGGCTACACCTTC	TRBV5-6	TRBJ1-2	TRBD1	-
CASAGGYGLGETQYF	TGTGCCAGCGCAGGGGGGTACGGGTTGGGAGAGACCCAGTACTTC	TRBV28	TRBJ2-5	-	-
CASSQEVYGTVQGQDTQYF	TGTGCCAGCAGCCAGGAGGTTTACGGGACAGTTCAGGGTCAAGATACGCAGTATTTT	TRBV7-8	TRBJ2-3	TRBD1	-
CASSSGLAGDNEQFF	TGTGCCAGCAGCTCCGGACTAGCGGGGGACAATGAGCAGTTCTTC	TRBV7-9	TRBJ2-1	TRBD2	-
CASSIRSGTGNEQFF	TGTGCCAGTAGTATCAGATCGGGAACAGGGAATGAGCAGTTCTTC	TRBV19	TRBJ2-1	-	-
CAWSVGDSSSEQYF	TGTGCCTGGAGTGTAGGCGACAGCAGTTCCGAGCAGTACTTC	TRBV30	TRBJ2-7	-	once
CASSLYSGGTDTQYF	TGTGCCAGCAGTTTATACTCGGGGGGAACAGATACGCAGTATTTT	TRBV28	TRBJ2-3	TRBD2	-
CASTTDRVGYTF	TGTGCCAGTACTACGGACAGGGTGGGCTACACCTTC	TRBV19	TRBJ1-2	TRBD1	-
CASSLLSGGAADTQYF	TGCGCCAGCAGCTTACTTAGCGGGGGGGCCGCGGATACGCAGTATTTT	TRBV5-1	TRBJ2-3	TRBD2	once
CASSLGEITDTQYF	TGTGCCAGTAGTCTGGGCGAAATCACAGATACGCAGTATTTT	TRBV19	TRBJ2-3	-	once
CATSDPSRGQDNEQFF	TGTGCCACCAGTGATCCTTCCAGGGGGCAGGACAATGAGCAGTTCTTC	TRBV24-1	TRBJ2-1	TRBD1	-
CASSLGGAGANVLTF	TGTGCCAGCAGCCTAGGAGGGGCCGGGGCCAACGTCCTGACTTTC	TRBV2	TRBJ2-6	-	-
CASSLIGGNGYTF	TGTGCCAGCAGCCTCATAGGGGGTAATGGCTACACCTTC	TRBV14	TRBJ1-2	-	-
CASNPSPSGGKTQYF	TGCGCCAGCAATCCCTCCCCTAGCGGTGGAAAGACCCAGTACTTC	TRBV5-1	TRBJ2-5	TRBD2	-
CAWSVRSVRGQDGEQFF	TGTGCCTGGAGTGTGAGGTCCGTCCGGGGACAGGATGGTGAGCAGTTCTTC	TRBV30	TRBJ2-1	TRBD1	once
CASSHRTGNEQYF	TGTGCCAGCAGCCACCGTACAGGGAACGAGCAGTACTTC	TRBV5-8	TRBJ2-7	-	-
CASSRDRGTDTQYF	TGTGCCAGCAGTCGGGACAGGGGAACAGATACGCAGTATTTT	TRBV2	TRBJ2-3	TRBD1	-
CASSEEGQGNQPQHF	TGTGCCAGCAGTGAAGAGGGACAGGGGAATCAGCCCCAGCATTTT	TRBV2	TRBJ1-5	TRBD1	-
CASSLAEGSYEQYF	TGTGCCAGCAGCTTAGCGGAGGGCTCCTACGAGCAGTACTTC	TRBV11-2	TRBJ2-7	-	-
CASGKSRGLEQWPQHF	TGTGCCAGCGGTAAATCCAGGGGCCTGGAGCAATGGCCCCAGCATTTT	TRBV28	TRBJ1-5	-	-
CASSQGLAPQETQYF	TGCGCCAGCAGCCAAGGACTAGCCCCACAAGAGACCCAGTACTTC	TRBV4-1	TRBJ2-5	TRBD2	-
CASMEQGTLDTEAFF	TGTGCCAGCATGGAACAGGGGACTCTGGACACTGAAGCTTTCTTT	TRBV6-5	TRBJ1-1	TRBD1	-
CATSDSLGGDNQPQHF	TGTGCCACCAGTGATTCGCTTGGAGGGGATAATCAGCCCCAGCATTTT	TRBV24-1	TRBJ1-5	-	-
CASSPPGNGDTDTQYF	TGTGCCAGCAGTCCCCCGGGGAACGGGGACACAGATACGCAGTATTTT	TRBV28	TRBJ2-3	-	-
CASRSPQVANEKLFF	TGTGCCAGCAGAAGTCCCCAGGTGGCTAATGAAAAACTGTTTTTT	TRBV6-5	TRBJ1-4	-	-
CASSRTLSGANVLTF	TGTGCCAGCAGTCGGACACTTTCTGGGGCCAACGTCCTGACTTTC	TRBV6-5	TRBJ2-6	-	-
CASSLEGGRDNSPLHF	TGTGCCAGCAGCTTAGAAGGGGGTAGGGACAATTCACCCCTCCACTTT	TRBV7-8	TRBJ1-6	-	-
CASSPPDNAGNYGYTF	TGTGCCAGCTCACCGCCCGACAACGCGGGTAACTATGGCTACACCTTC	TRBV18	TRBJ1-2	-	once
CASTGTAQETQYF	TGTGCCAGTACCGGGACAGCCCAAGAGACCCAGTACTTC	TRBV19	TRBJ2-5	TRBD1	-
CASSLNQPQHF	TGTGCCAGCAGCCTCAATCAGCCCCAGCATTTT	TRBV12-3/TRBV12-4	TRBJ1-5	-	few
CASRRDSGSGNTIYF	TGTGCCAGCAGGAGGGACTCCGGCTCTGGAAACACCATATATTTT	TRBV2	TRBJ1-3	-	-
CASSEGEGGYTF	TGTGCCAGCAGTGAGGGAGAGGGTGGCTACACCTTC	TRBV2	TRBJ1-2	-	-